The T cell receptor beta chain under discussion was sequenced for a study of T cell responses to AZD1222 COVID-19 vaccine. The wider study: Recipients boosted at about 4 weeks or about 12 weeks are pooled. Points from the study as a whole: The study found Spike-specific TCR breadth and depth rose after two AZD1222 doses. The span of vaccine-associated CD4 TCRs extended across spike, with dominance at 160-218 and 743-854. Sampling captured repertoires only after the peak T cell response.

The CDR3 is made up of 15 amino acids. The J segment lost 6 bases and the V segment lost 3 bases, leaving 8 bases of the junction unmatched. The germline V gene encodes CDR1 SGHRS and CDR2 YFSETQ. Sequenced by immunoSEQ multiplex PCR; TCRdb stores in-frame clones only, minus some. The table lists fewer than 120,000 clones, around 93% of them singletons. With regard to this clone: Its antigen is undetermined.

This TCR came from an adult in good health. This sample comprised peripheral blood, obtained on day 0 of AZD1222 vaccination. The chain employs TRBV5-1 and TRBJ2-5; the match to TRBD1 covers 10 bases. CDR3 nucleotides: TGCGCCAGCAGCTCCCTCGGGACAGGGGTGAAGACCCAGTACTTC. It translates to CASSSLGTGVKTQYF.